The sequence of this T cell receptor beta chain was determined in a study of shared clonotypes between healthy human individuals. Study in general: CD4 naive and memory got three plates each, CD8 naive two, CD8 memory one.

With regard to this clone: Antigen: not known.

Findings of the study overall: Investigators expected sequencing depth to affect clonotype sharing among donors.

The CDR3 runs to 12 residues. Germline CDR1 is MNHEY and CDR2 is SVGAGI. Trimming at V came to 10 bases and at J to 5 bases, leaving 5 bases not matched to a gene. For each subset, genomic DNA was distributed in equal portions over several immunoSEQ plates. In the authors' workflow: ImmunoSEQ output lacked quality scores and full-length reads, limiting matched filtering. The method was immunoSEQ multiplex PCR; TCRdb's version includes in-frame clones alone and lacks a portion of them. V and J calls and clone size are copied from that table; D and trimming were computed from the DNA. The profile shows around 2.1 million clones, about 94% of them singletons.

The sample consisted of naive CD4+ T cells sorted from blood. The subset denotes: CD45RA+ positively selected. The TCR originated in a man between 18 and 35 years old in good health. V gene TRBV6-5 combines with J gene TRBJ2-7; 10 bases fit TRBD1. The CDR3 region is CATRDRGHEQYF. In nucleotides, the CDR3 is TGTGCCACAAGGGACAGGGGCCACGAGCAGTACTTC.